What follows are 8 T cell receptor beta chains derived from one specimen sequenced in a study of Tregs in tolerant kidney transplant recipients. The assay was immunoSEQ multiplex PCR, and TCRdb's table has in-frame clones only and misses some. The table lists 50,000 to 75,000 clones, approximately 85% of them singletons. This material consisted of Tregs from blood, taken before the transplant. The source is a human donor who received a combined kidney and bone marrow transplant.

This chain connects TRBV6-5 to TRBJ1-5; 9 nucleotides align to TRBD1. The germline CDR1 and CDR2 sequences are MNHEY and SVGAGI. CDR3 length: 15 amino acids. Losses at the gene ends were 5 bases for V and 3 bases for J; bases not matched to a gene: 5. The CDR3 protein is CASSRTGAFNQPQHF. The CDR3 DNA follows: TGTGCCAGCAGTCGGACAGGGGCTTTCAATCAGCCCCAGCATTTT.

The chain carries TRBV6-6 and TRBJ1-3; tentative D call: TRBD1 (5 bases). Germline assignment: CDR1 MNHNY and CDR2 SVGAGI (reference sequence). With 4 bases removed from V and 4 bases from J, the gap between germline ends came to 14 bases. CDR3 length: 15 residues. In DNA form, the CDR3 reads TGTGCCAGCAGTTTCCCGGGGGATCAGGGAAACACCATATATTTT. Translating gives CASSFPGDQGNTIYF.

The chain has TRBV19 and TRBJ1-3; D may be TRBD1 (6 bases). Trimming took 6 bases from V and 0 from J, leaving 12 bases between them. Germline V lookup: CDR1 LNHDA, CDR2 SQIVND (reference sequence). The CDR3 sequence is 15 residues long. As DNA, the CDR3 is TGTGCCAGTAGGGAGACAGGATCCTCTGGAAACACCATATATTTT. It is translated as CASRETGSSGNTIYF.

The chain joins TRBV5-1 to TRBJ2-3; D is ambiguous. This CDR3 has 17 amino acids. CDR1 and CDR2 (germline): SGHRS, YFSETQ. The germline V and J ends were trimmed by 0 bases and 0 bases, with 14 bases remaining between them. The CDR3 DNA reads TGCGCCAGCAGCTTGGTCGAGTCTTTTACTAGCACAGATACGCAGTATTTT. Protein: CASSLVESFTSTDTQYF.

The chain links TRBV7-2 to TRBJ1-1; D unclear. The germline V gene has CDR1 SGHTA and CDR2 FQGNSA. The CDR3 runs 12 residues. Trimming took off 5 bases at V and 8 bases at J, with 12 bases between the two ends. CDR3 region: CASSPLGQEAFF. DNA of the CDR3: TGTGCCAGCAGCCCGTTAGGTCAAGAAGCTTTCTTT.

This clone was detected only a few times. The chain joins TRBV7-9 to TRBJ2-7; no firm D call. Germline lookup yields CDR1 SEHNR and CDR2 FQNEAQ (reference sequence). V was trimmed by 5 bases and J by 0 bases, leaving 2 bases between them. The CDR3 consists of 11 residues. The CDR3 reads CASSPSYEQYF. DNA of the CDR3: TGTGCCAGCAGCCCCTCCTACGAGCAGTACTTC.

As concerns this clone: The identical CDR3 is also encoded by other nucleotide sequences in the sample. The genes are TRBV29-1 and TRBJ2-3, with D tentatively TRBD1 or TRBD2 (5 bases each). CDR1 is SQVTM, CDR2 ANQGSEA, per germline. With 5 bases removed from V and 0 bases from J, the gap between germline ends came to 18 bases. The CDR3 runs to 16 residues. CDR3 sequence (DNA): TGCAGCGTTAAAGGGGTGGGGACGGGCAGCACAGATACGCAGTATTTT. Translation gives CSVKGVGTGSTDTQYF.

The rearrangement links TRBV7-2 to TRBJ1-2; D perhaps matches TRBD1 (6 bases). The CDR3 consists of 11 residues. Between the trimmed V and J ends, which lost 4 bases and 10 bases, there was a span of 10 bases. Looked up from germline, CDR1 is SGHTA and CDR2 is FQGNSA. The CDR3 protein is CASSSSGDYTF. The DNA of the CDR3 is TGTGCCAGCAGCTCGTCAGGGGACTACACCTTC.